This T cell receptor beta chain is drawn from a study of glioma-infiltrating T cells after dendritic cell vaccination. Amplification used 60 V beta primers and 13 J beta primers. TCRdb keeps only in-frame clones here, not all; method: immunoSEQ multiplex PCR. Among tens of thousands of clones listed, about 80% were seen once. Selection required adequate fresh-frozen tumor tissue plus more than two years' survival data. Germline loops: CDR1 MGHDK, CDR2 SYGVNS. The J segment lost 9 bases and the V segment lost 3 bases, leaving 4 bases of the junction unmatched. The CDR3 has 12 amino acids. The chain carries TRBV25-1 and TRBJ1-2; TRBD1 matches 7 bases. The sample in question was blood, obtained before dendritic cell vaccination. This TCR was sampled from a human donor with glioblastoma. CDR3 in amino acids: CASSEGQTRYTF. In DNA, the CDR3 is TGTGCCAGCAGTGAGGGACAGACCCGCTACACCTTC.